This T cell receptor (beta chain) was sequenced for a study of shared clonotypes between healthy human individuals. As defined, naive CD8 cells were CD45RO-negative and positively selected for CCR7, with terminally differentiated effector memory CD45RA+ cells excluded. The study drew its donors from healthy HIV-negative adults without recent acute infections or vaccinations. The V and J ends lost 7 bases and 6 bases, in that order; junction bases with no gene match: 9. In germline, CDR1 is MDHEN, CDR2 SYDVKM. The CDR3 has 13 residues. As handled by the study authors: ImmunoSEQ sequences covered only the junction and lacked quality scores; filtering therefore differed. Clones were read by immunoSEQ multiplex PCR, and TCRdb kept only the in-frame ones, dropping some. The V and J calls and clone size were taken over from that table, and D and trimming were inferred from the DNA. Among millions of clones, around 93% were seen once, and the ten largest hold 1.5% to 2%.

The chain uses TRBV28 and TRBJ2-7; TRBD1 aligns across 7 bases. The origin of this receptor is a man aged 18 to 29 in good health. Some clones in this sample may be carry-over from other donors' samples. The material sequenced was naive CD8+ T cells from PBMCs. For the CDR3, the DNA is TGTGCCAGCACTCTTAACAGGGGTGTCGAGCAGTACTTC. This encodes CASTLNRGVEQYF.